The rows below give T cell receptor beta chains drawn from one sample of a study of beta chain features in type 1 diabetes. Here immunoSEQ multiplex PCR was the method, and the copy in TCRdb shows in-frame clones only, minus some. The sample shows 350,000 to 450,000 clones, approximately 15% of them seen only once. Sequenced material: naive CD4+ T cells from blood. All receptors come from a man younger than 45 in good health. Both conserved end residues are part of each CDR3. The D gene is left open where the match is weak. The listing skips clone size in some rows; elsewhere it reads once, few, many or a size class.

d_call: TRBD1; j_call: TRBJ2-6; v_call: TRBV19; clone_size: few; cdr3_nt: TGTGCCAGTAAACGACAGGGATTACCCGGGGCCAACGTCCTGACTTTC; cdr3_aa: CASKRQGLPGANVLTF
d_call: TRBD2; j_call: TRBJ2-3; v_call: TRBV7-2; clone_size: NA; cdr3_nt: TGTGCCAGCAGCCAAAATAGCGGGGTTGGGTATTTT; cdr3_aa: CASSQNSGVGYF
d_call: TRBD2; j_call: TRBJ2-1; v_call: TRBV7-7; clone_size: few; cdr3_nt: TGTGCTAGCAGCGCTAGCGGGAGGAGCAATGAGCAGTTCTTC; cdr3_aa: CASSASGRSNEQFF
d_call: NA; j_call: TRBJ1-5; v_call: TRBV30; clone_size: few; cdr3_nt: TGTGCCTGGAGCGACCGCTTTCAGCCCCAGCATTTT; cdr3_aa: CAWSDRFQPQHF
d_call: TRBD1; j_call: TRBJ2-5; v_call: TRBV11-2; clone_size: few; cdr3_nt: TGTGCCAGCAGCCCTATAGGGACAGCCAGGCAAGAGACCCAGTACTTC; cdr3_aa: CASSPIGTARQETQYF
d_call: NA; j_call: TRBJ2-5; v_call: TRBV19; clone_size: few; cdr3_nt: TGTGCCAGTACACCACACGGGAAAGAGACCCAGTACTTC; cdr3_aa: CASTPHGKETQYF
d_call: NA; j_call: TRBJ1-1; v_call: TRBV30; clone_size: few; cdr3_nt: TGTGCCTGGGCCCACGAGACAGCGAACACTGAAGCTTTCTTT; cdr3_aa: CAWAHETANTEAFF
d_call: TRBD2; j_call: TRBJ2-3; v_call: TRBV30; clone_size: NA; cdr3_nt: TGTGCCTGGAGTGTAAGCCTAGCGGGAGGTTCAGATACGCAGTATTTT; cdr3_aa: CAWSVSLAGGSDTQYF
d_call: TRBD1; j_call: TRBJ1-2; v_call: TRBV30; clone_size: NA; cdr3_nt: TGTGCCTCTTACCCCGGGACAGATCATGGCTACACCTTC; cdr3_aa: CASYPGTDHGYTF
d_call: NA; j_call: TRBJ2-1; v_call: TRBV19; clone_size: NA; cdr3_nt: TGTGCCAGTAGTATTATTGTTGGCAATGAGCAGTTCTTC; cdr3_aa: CASSIIVGNEQFF
d_call: NA; j_call: TRBJ2-2; v_call: TRBV9; clone_size: few; cdr3_nt: TGTGCCAGCAGCGTAGGAATTTCCGGGGAGCTGTTTTTT; cdr3_aa: CASSVGISGELFF
d_call: TRBD1; j_call: TRBJ2-5; v_call: TRBV5-4; clone_size: few; cdr3_nt: TGTGCCAGCAGCGGGACAGGGATTTTGGAGACCCAGTACTTC; cdr3_aa: CASSGTGILETQYF
d_call: TRBD1; j_call: TRBJ2-7; v_call: TRBV4-1; clone_size: NA; cdr3_nt: TGCGCCAGCAGCCAAGAAATTCTCGACAGGGACTACGAGCAGTACTTC; cdr3_aa: CASSQEILDRDYEQYF
d_call: NA; j_call: TRBJ2-7; v_call: TRBV7-2; clone_size: few; cdr3_nt: TGTGCCAGCAGCTTAGCTCGGTACGAGCAGTACTTC; cdr3_aa: CASSLARYEQYF
d_call: NA; j_call: TRBJ1-4; v_call: TRBV4-1; clone_size: NA; cdr3_nt: TGCGCCAGCAGCCAAGGCGGGGGCGGTGAAAAACTGTTTTTT; cdr3_aa: CASSQGGGGEKLFF
d_call: TRBD2; j_call: TRBJ2-3; v_call: TRBV6-1; clone_size: few; cdr3_nt: TGTGCCAGCAGTACAGCGGGAGCAACAGATACGCAGTATTTT; cdr3_aa: CASSTAGATDTQYF
d_call: TRBD1; j_call: TRBJ1-1; v_call: TRBV7-9; clone_size: few; cdr3_nt: TGTGCCAGCAGCTTAGCGGGGACAGGGCCTGAAGCTTTCTTT; cdr3_aa: CASSLAGTGPEAFF
d_call: TRBD2; j_call: TRBJ2-1; v_call: TRBV5-4; clone_size: few; cdr3_nt: TGTGCCAGCAGCTTGGGACTAGCGGGCTCCTACAATGAGCAGTTCTTC; cdr3_aa: CASSLGLAGSYNEQFF
d_call: TRBD2; j_call: TRBJ2-1; v_call: TRBV11-2; clone_size: NA; cdr3_nt: TGTGCCAGCAGCTACCCCCTAGCGGGGGCCGGCGCAGAGCAGTTCTTC; cdr3_aa: CASSYPLAGAGAEQFF
d_call: NA; j_call: TRBJ2-1; v_call: TRBV5-6; clone_size: NA; cdr3_nt: TGTGCCAGCAGCTTGGTTTACAAAAGCTCCTACAATGAGCAGTTCTTC; cdr3_aa: CASSLVYKSSYNEQFF
d_call: TRBD2; j_call: TRBJ2-1; v_call: TRBV12-5; clone_size: few; cdr3_nt: TGTGCTAGTGGTTTTACTAGCGGGGGGTACAATGAGCAGTTCTTC; cdr3_aa: CASGFTSGGYNEQFF
d_call: TRBD1; j_call: TRBJ2-3; v_call: TRBV4-3; clone_size: few; cdr3_nt: TGCGCCAGCAGCCGAGGGGACAGGGACGCAGATACGCAGTATTTT; cdr3_aa: CASSRGDRDADTQYF
d_call: TRBD1; j_call: TRBJ2-2; v_call: TRBV5-6; clone_size: NA; cdr3_nt: TGTGCCAGCAGCTTTGGACAGGGGACGGGCACCGGGGAGCTGTTTTTT; cdr3_aa: CASSFGQGTGTGELFF
d_call: NA; j_call: TRBJ2-3; v_call: TRBV7-9; clone_size: NA; cdr3_nt: TGTGCCAGCAGCTTAGGAGGGCCTGAGGATACGCAGTATTTT; cdr3_aa: CASSLGGPEDTQYF
d_call: NA; j_call: TRBJ2-1; v_call: TRBV7-9; clone_size: NA; cdr3_nt: TGTGCCAGCAGCCCGGACCTCCGAACCTACAATGAGCAGTTCTTC; cdr3_aa: CASSPDLRTYNEQFF
d_call: TRBD1; j_call: TRBJ2-7; v_call: TRBV5-4; clone_size: few; cdr3_nt: TGTGCCAGCAGCCCCGTTCGACAGGGGGGAACGGAGCAGTACTTC; cdr3_aa: CASSPVRQGGTEQYF
d_call: NA; j_call: TRBJ1-6; v_call: TRBV7-9; clone_size: few; cdr3_nt: TGTGCCAGCCGGGGGGATAATTCACCCCTCCACTTT; cdr3_aa: CASRGDNSPLHF
d_call: TRBD2; j_call: TRBJ2-1; v_call: TRBV10-2; clone_size: NA; cdr3_nt: TGCGCCAGCAGGTTCACTGAGGGGCTAGCGGGCATCAATGAGCAGTTCTTC; cdr3_aa: CASRFTEGLAGINEQFF
d_call: TRBD1; j_call: TRBJ1-1; v_call: TRBV6-5; clone_size: once; cdr3_nt: TGTGCCAGCAGTAGGGACAGGGACACTGAAGCTTTCTTT; cdr3_aa: CASSRDRDTEAFF
d_call: NA; j_call: TRBJ2-3; v_call: TRBV5-1; clone_size: few; cdr3_nt: TGCGCCAGCAGCAGGGGGGCCGGGACAGATACGCAGTATTTT; cdr3_aa: CASSRGAGTDTQYF
d_call: NA; j_call: TRBJ2-7; v_call: TRBV18; clone_size: few; cdr3_nt: TGTGCCAGCTCACAGGTTGGAGGGACCGAGCAGTACTTC; cdr3_aa: CASSQVGGTEQYF
d_call: TRBD1; j_call: TRBJ2-5; v_call: TRBV5-1; clone_size: NA; cdr3_nt: TGCGCCAGCGGACAGGGATCCCAAGAGACCCAGTACTTC; cdr3_aa: CASGQGSQETQYF
d_call: NA; j_call: TRBJ2-5; v_call: TRBV13; clone_size: few; cdr3_nt: TGTGCCAGCAGCTTAGAACGGCTATCGGGACCCCAAGAGACCCAGTACTTC; cdr3_aa: CASSLERLSGPQETQYF
d_call: TRBD1; j_call: TRBJ2-5; v_call: TRBV18; clone_size: NA; cdr3_nt: TGTGCCAGCTCACCACTTGGGACAGGCCAAGAGACCCAGTACTTC; cdr3_aa: CASSPLGTGQETQYF
d_call: NA; j_call: TRBJ2-2; v_call: TRBV4-3; clone_size: few; cdr3_nt: TGCGCCAGCAGCCAGCCCCCGGCCCCGAACACCGGGGAGCTGTTTTTT; cdr3_aa: CASSQPPAPNTGELFF
d_call: NA; j_call: TRBJ2-3; v_call: TRBV25-1; clone_size: few; cdr3_nt: TGTGCCAGCAGTAGCACAGATACGCAGTATTTT; cdr3_aa: CASSSTDTQYF
d_call: TRBD2; j_call: TRBJ2-1; v_call: TRBV29-1; clone_size: NA; cdr3_nt: TGCAGCGTTGACGGTCTAGCGGGAGCCCCCACCCTTTTTGGCTACAATGAGCAGTTCTTC; cdr3_aa: CSVDGLAGAPTLFGYNEQFF
d_call: NA; j_call: TRBJ2-2; v_call: TRBV5-1; clone_size: NA; cdr3_nt: TGCGCCAGCCGTACGGGACCAACGGCCGGGGAGCTGTTTTTT; cdr3_aa: CASRTGPTAGELFF
d_call: NA; j_call: TRBJ2-3; v_call: TRBV20-1; clone_size: few; cdr3_nt: TGCAGTGCTCCCTCCTGGGATACGCAGTATTTT; cdr3_aa: CSAPSWDTQYF